The rows below give T cell receptor beta chains drawn from one sample of a study of response to subunit inactivated influenza vaccine. TCRdb re-analysed the RT-PCR reads in MiXCR, keeping a single row per CDR3 protein. The table records 450,000 to 500,000 distinct CDR3 sequences, roughly 9.8% of them present only once. Source: PBMCs from blood, taken 40 to 50 days after vaccination. Receptors originate from a man aged 50 to 59 who received an inactivated influenza vaccine. CDR3s include the opening cysteine and the closing phenylalanine or tryptophan. A D gene is named only where the DNA matches it firmly. Not all rows give a size; the values are once, few, many and, for expanded clones, a class.

d_gene	j_gene	v_gene	abundance	CDR3nt	CDR3aa
-	TRBJ2-3	TRBV24-1	-	TGTGCCACTGGGGGCAGGGACACAGATACGCAGTATTTT	CATGGRDTDTQYF
TRBD2	TRBJ2-3	TRBV4-3	-	TGCGCCAGCAGCCAAGATCTAGCGGGATGGGCAGATACGCAGTATTTT	CASSQDLAGWADTQYF
-	TRBJ2-1	TRBV4-3	-	TGCGCCAGCAGCCAAGATCTTAGGGACACTCTCTACAATGAGCAGTTCTTC	CASSQDLRDTLYNEQFF
-	TRBJ2-7	TRBV28	-	TGTGCCAGCAGTATATTCCGACGGGAAGGCTACGAGCAGTACTTC	CASSIFRREGYEQYF
TRBD2	TRBJ2-3	TRBV7-2	many	TGTGCCAGCAGCTCCCGACTAGCGGGAGCAGATACGCAGTATTTT	CASSSRLAGADTQYF
-	TRBJ2-1	TRBV29-1	-	TGCAGCTCCGAAGACAGTAGCAAGGGGGATGAGCAGTTCTTC	CSSEDSSKGDEQFF
-	TRBJ2-7	TRBV29-1	many	TGCAGCGTCCTTCCTTCAGGGTCTCACAAGCAGTACTTC	CSVLPSGSHKQYF
-	TRBJ1-2	TRBV12-3/TRBV12-4	many	TGTGCCAGCAGTCTCCGACGGCTAGCTAACTATGGCTACACCTTC	CASSLRRLANYGYTF
-	TRBJ2-7	TRBV20-1	few	TGCAGTGCTAAACCACCCGGGACGCTTCCCTACGAGCAGTACTTC	CSAKPPGTLPYEQYF
TRBD1	TRBJ1-5	TRBV20-1	few	TGCAGTGCTCCAGACAGGGGGCTAAGGCAGCCCCAGCATTTT	CSAPDRGLRQPQHF
-	TRBJ2-1	TRBV6-5	many	TGTGCCAGCAGGTCAGGGCATGAGCAGTTCTTC	CASRSGHEQFF
-	TRBJ2-3	TRBV12-5	-	TGTGCTAGTGGTCATCCCGTTGGCGGGAGCACAGATACGCAGTATTTT	CASGHPVGGSTDTQYF
TRBD1	TRBJ2-5	TRBV5-1	few	TGCGCCAGCAGCTTTGGACAGGGCTATGAGACCCAGTACTTC	CASSFGQGYETQYF
-	TRBJ2-5	TRBV29-1	few	TGCAGCGGGGGGACACGCCTAACTCAAGAGACCCAGTACTTC	CSGGTRLTQETQYF
-	TRBJ1-2	TRBV12-3/TRBV12-4	few	TGTGCCAGCAGTTTACGCAGGGGCTACTTCGGCTACACCTTC	CASSLRRGYFGYTF
-	TRBJ2-7	TRBV20-1	many	TGCAGTGCTAGAGATCAAACCTACGAGCAGTACTTC	CSARDQTYEQYF
-	TRBJ1-5	TRBV4-3	few	TGCGCCAGCAGCCAGGATATCAATCAGCCCCAGCATTTT	CASSQDINQPQHF
TRBD2	TRBJ2-1	TRBV7-9	-	TGTGCCAGCACCTTAGTCCGGCTAGCGGAGCCCAATGAGCAGTTCTTC	CASTLVRLAEPNEQFF
-	TRBJ1-1	TRBV6-1	-	TGTGCCAGCACCCAAATCGGGGTCTACGCTGAAGCTTTCTTT	CASTQIGVYAEAFF
-	TRBJ2-2	TRBV18	-	TGTGCCAGCTCACCAAGATCGGGGCAGATTAACACCGGGGAGCTGTTTTTT	CASSPRSGQINTGELFF
-	TRBJ2-7	TRBV12-3/TRBV12-4	few	TGTGCCAGCAGTTTTGTCCCTACCTACGAGCAGTACTTC	CASSFVPTYEQYF
TRBD2	TRBJ2-2	TRBV7-6	few	TGTGCCAGCAGCTCTCTAGCGGGGGAAGAAACCGGGGAGCTGTTTTTT	CASSSLAGEETGELFF
-	TRBJ2-5	TRBV6-4	few	TGTGCCAGCAGTGACTCGATTAAAAAGGGGCGGAGGGAGACCCAGTACTTC	CASSDSIKKGRRETQYF
TRBD2	TRBJ2-1	TRBV20-1	many	TGCAGTGCTATTAGCGGGACTTCCTACAATGAGCAGTTCTTC	CSAISGTSYNEQFF
TRBD2	TRBJ2-5	TRBV11-2	few	TGTGCCAGCAGCTCATGGGGGATTAGCGGGAGGGGGATAGAGACCCAGTACTTC	CASSSWGISGRGIETQYF
TRBD2	TRBJ2-3	TRBV7-8	-	TGTGCCAGCAGCTTGGCCTCAGGGAGCGGGAGGCTCCGCGATACGCAGTATTTT	CASSLASGSGRLRDTQYF
-	TRBJ2-3	TRBV9	few	TGTGCCAGCAGCGGGGATGGGACTCCCACAGATACGCAGTATTTT	CASSGDGTPTDTQYF